Each of the 26 T cell receptor beta chains below was sequenced from the same sample in a study of cytomegalovirus exposure and HLA in healthy donors. Primers included in the PCR were 60 Vbeta and 13 Jbeta primers. Method: immunoSEQ multiplex PCR; TCRdb's copy keeps in-frame clones and lacks some. This sample has around 120,000 clones, with roughly four fifths found just once. Input material: PBMCs. These receptors were taken from a male donor in good health and CMV-seropositive.

The rearrangement uses TRBV28 and TRBJ2-5; possibly TRBD2 for D (5 bases). The DNA matches TRBJ2-7 better at its end, which makes the J call doubtful. Germline V gene lookup returns CDR1 MDHEN and CDR2 SYDVKM. This CDR3 is built from 13 residues. CDR3 residues: CASSLAEGHEQYF. CDR3 nucleotide sequence: TGTGCCAGCAGTTTAGCCGAGGGTCACGAGCAGTACTTC.

This chain uses TRBV6-6 with TRBJ1-2; tentative D call: TRBD1 (6 bases). CDR3 length equals 13 residues. The germline V gene has CDR1 MNHNY and CDR2 SVGAGI (reference sequence). V lost 2 bases to trimming and J lost 8 bases, with 12 bases between them. The CDR3 sequence: CASSYIPGEGYTF. The CDR3 DNA sequence: TGTGCCAGCAGTTACATCCCAGGGGAAGGCTACACCTTC.

The chain uses TRBV7-2 and TRBJ2-1; 10 bases agree with TRBD2. Germline-derived CDR1 and CDR2 are SGHTA and FQGNSA. This CDR3 region has 15 residues. Germline trimming cut 5 bases from V and 4 bases from J; bases unmatched to any gene: 5. The CDR3 DNA sequence: TGTGCCAGCAGCCCTAGGACTAGCGGATACAATGAGCAGTTCTTC. It translates to CASSPRTSGYNEQFF.

This rearrangement joins TRBV6-6 to TRBJ2-3, with D possibly TRBD2 on 5 matching bases. The CDR3 has 15 residues. Trimming removed 2 bases from V and 4 bases from J, with 13 bases in between. CDR1 is MNHNY, CDR2 SVGAGI, per germline (reference sequence). The CDR3 is CASSYSQRQPDTQYF. For the CDR3, the DNA is TGTGCCAGCAGTTACAGCCAGCGGCAACCAGATACGCAGTATTTT.

The table lists this clone with a count of one. V gene TRBV5-1 combines with J gene TRBJ1-1; 10 bases align to TRBD1. Germline V lookup: CDR1 SGHRS, CDR2 YFSETQ. The CDR3 consists of 15 residues. J lost 3 bases, V lost 1 base, and 3 bases had no gene match. The chain's CDR3 is CASSLFGQGDTEAFF. The CDR3 bases are TGCGCCAGCAGCTTGTTTGGACAGGGGGACACTGAAGCTTTCTTT.

This clone was detected once. This chain links TRBV4-3 with TRBJ2-5, with 8 bases fitting TRBD1. The germline gives CDR1 LGHNA, CDR2 YSLEER. Trimming removed 3 bases from V and 11 bases from J; junction bases left unmatched: 14. The length of the CDR3 is 15 residues. CDR3 in amino acids: CASSHGGRDRWEQYF. The CDR3 DNA reads TGCGCCAGCAGCCATGGTGGCAGGGACAGGTGGGAGCAGTACTTC.

V usage is TRBV5-5 and J usage is TRBJ2-1; D is possibly TRBD2 (6 bases). Germline V gene lookup returns CDR1 SGHKS and CDR2 YYEKEE (reference sequence). This CDR3 is 15 amino acids long. Trimming left V 3 bases short and J 6 bases short, with 16 bases between. The CDR3 spells CASSSNFGTPNEQFF. CDR3 bases: TGTGCCAGCAGCTCCAACTTCGGGACTCCCAATGAGCAGTTCTTC.

The CDR3 protein is CASSVAGYYYEQYF. CDR3 nucleotide sequence: TGTGCCAGCAGTGTAGCGGGATACTACTACGAGCAGTACTTC. The V call is TRBV27, the J call TRBJ2-7, with 8 bases lining up with TRBD2. V shed 5 bases and J 3 bases; nucleotides not matched to a gene: 6. The CDR3 loop spans 14 amino acids. Looked up from germline, CDR1 is MNHEY and CDR2 is SMNVEV (reference sequence).

The rearrangement joins TRBV7-3 to TRBJ2-5; no reliable D call. This CDR3 has 13 amino acids. Trimming stripped 3 bases from V and 5 bases from J, with 10 bases between. The germline CDR1 and CDR2 sequences are SGHTA and FQGTGA. The CDR3: CASSLRQRETQYF. The CDR3 DNA follows: TGTGCCAGCAGCTTGCGACAACGGGAGACCCAGTACTTC.

The gene calls are TRBV5-1 and TRBJ2-1; D perhaps matches TRBD2 (6 bases). V was cut by 4 bases and J by 4 bases, with 12 bases left in between. The CDR3 loop spans 14 amino acids. Germline V gives CDR1 SGHRS, CDR2 YFSETQ. The CDR3 DNA sequence: TGCGCCAGCAGCACCGGGACTGCATACAATGAGCAGTTCTTC. It yields the protein CASSTGTAYNEQFF.

The chain joins TRBV11-2 to TRBJ2-7; D not resolved. V dropped 0 bases and J dropped 3 bases, with 6 bases sitting between them. Germline V gives CDR1 SGHAT, CDR2 FQNNGV. The CDR3 consists of 13 residues. Written as DNA, the CDR3 is TGTGCCAGCAGCTTAGAGCCGAGCTACGAGCAGTACTTC. It is translated as CASSLEPSYEQYF.

About this clone: At the DNA level, this CDR3 is encoded by other sequences in the same sample as well. The rearrangement uses TRBV28 and TRBJ2-1; 7 nucleotides line up with TRBD2. CDR3 length: 12 residues. Per the germline V gene, CDR1 is MDHEN and CDR2 is SYDVKM. Trimming took 3 bases from V and 10 from J; bases not matched to a gene: 3. The CDR3 loop is CASSFGRGEQFF. In DNA, the CDR3 is TGTGCCAGCAGTTTTGGGCGGGGGGAGCAGTTCTTC.

The chain joins TRBV6-6 to TRBJ1-2; D remains ambiguous. V was pared by 0 bases and J by 6 bases, with 17 bases between. Germline V gene data show CDR1 as MNHNY and CDR2 as SVGAGI (reference sequence). CDR3 length: 16 residues. This chain's CDR3 is CASSYSSAGSIDGYTF. In nucleotides, the CDR3 is TGTGCCAGCAGTTACTCGAGTGCGGGGTCAATTGATGGCTACACCTTC.

The genes are TRBV7-9 and TRBJ1-4; no definite D call. Germline CDR1 is SEHNR and CDR2 is FQNEAQ (reference sequence). Trimming removed 1 base from V and 0 bases from J, with 6 bases in between. This CDR3 comprises 15 residues. The CDR3 region has the DNA TGTGCCAGCAGCTTAGTAGAGTCAACTAATGAAAAACTGTTTTTT. As protein: CASSLVESTNEKLFF.

The chain is built from TRBV6-5 and TRBJ1-2; TRBD1 might be the D (5 bases). The germline CDR1 and CDR2 sequences are MNHEY and SVGAGI. V lost 6 bases and J lost 2, with 10 bases in between. The CDR3 spans 13 residues. The CDR3 DNA follows: TGTGCCAGCAGCCCAAGGGGCAACTATGGCTACACCTTC. Its translation is CASSPRGNYGYTF.

The J gene is TRBJ2-7, the V gene TRBV6-5; weak D call: TRBD1 (6 bases). V lost 8 bases and J lost 5, with 10 bases in between. The CDR3 is made up of 11 amino acids. Looked up from germline, CDR1 is MNHEY and CDR2 is SVGAGI. The CDR3 sequence: CASSEGDEQYF. The CDR3 DNA is TGTGCCAGCTCCGAGGGGGACGAGCAGTACTTC.

The V gene is TRBV21-1, the J gene TRBJ2-1; TRBD2 reflects the table's D call only, with no check against the DNA. TRBV21-1 is a pseudogene segment. The CDR3 covers 18 residues. The CDR3 nucleotides read TGTGCCAGCAGCAAAGCTTGGGACGTAGCGGGAGCCCACAATGAGCAGTTCTTC. Its protein product is CASSKAWDVAGAHNEQFF.

The CDR3 nucleotides are TGTGCCAGCAGCCAATTACTAGCGGGGGCCTACGAGCAGTACTTC. Amino acid sequence: CASSQLLAGAYEQYF. The chain employs TRBV14 and TRBJ2-7; TRBD2 agrees at 11 bases. The CDR3 sequence is 15 residues long. CDR1 is SGHDN and CDR2 is FVKESK in the germline V gene. The ends lost 2 bases at V and 2 bases at J; junction bases unmatched: 2. The variable domain in full, completed from reference TRBV14 and TRBJ2-7, reads EAGVTQFPSHSVIEKGQTVTLRCDPISGHDNLYWYRRVMGKEIKFLLHFVKESKQDESGMPNNRFLAERTGGTYSTLKVQPAELEDSGVYFCASSQLLAGAYEQYFGPGTRLTVT.

This clone was counted between two and nine times. This chain connects TRBV19 to TRBJ2-3, with 13 bases that match TRBD2. Germline V lookup: CDR1 LNHDA, CDR2 SQIVND (reference sequence). The CDR3 runs 18 residues. V lost 8 bases to trimming and J lost 2 bases; unmatched junction nucleotides: 13. CDR3 in DNA: TGTGCCAGTCCCAGGACTAGCGGGAGTCCTCAGGCCACAGATACGCAGTATTTT. Translation: CASPRTSGSPQATDTQYF.

The table lists this clone with a few counts. The chain has TRBV28 and TRBJ2-5; TRBD1 aligns across 8 bases. CDR1 is MDHEN and CDR2 is SYDVKM in the germline V gene. Losses at the gene ends were 6 bases for V and 2 bases for J; bases not matched to a gene: 8. The CDR3 is 15 residues long. CDR3 nucleotide sequence: TGTGCCAGCAGGCCGACAGGGGCTTATCAAGAGACCCAGTACTTC. The encoded protein is CASRPTGAYQETQYF.

This clone has more than one count but fewer than ten. The gene calls are TRBV2 and TRBJ2-7; TRBD1 matches 9 bases. This CDR3 comprises 14 residues. Germline V gives CDR1 SNHLY, CDR2 FYNNEI. V trimming: 4 bases; J trimming: 1 base; junction bases outside the gene matches: 2. CDR3 loop: CASSGDRVSYEQYF. The CDR3 region has the DNA TGTGCCAGCAGTGGGGACAGGGTTTCCTACGAGCAGTACTTC.

The chain recombines TRBV4-3 with TRBJ2-7; no clear D. V dropped 3 bases and J dropped 5 bases, with 5 bases sitting between them. The CDR3 sequence is 11 residues long. CDR1 is LGHNA, CDR2 YSLEER, per germline. CDR3 sequence (DNA): TGCGCCAGCAGCCAGTACAACGAGCAGTACTTC. Its protein product is CASSQYNEQYF.

This chain's CDR3 is CASSPRLAGGGDTQYF. The CDR3 DNA reads as TGTGCCAGCTCACCGCGCCTAGCGGGAGGTGGAGATACGCAGTATTTT. The chain links TRBV18 to TRBJ2-3, with 11 bases that match TRBD2. Per germline, CDR1 KGHSH and CDR2 LQKENI. V shed 3 bases and J 5 bases; nucleotides not matched to a gene: 7. CDR3 length: 16 amino acids.

The chain links TRBV9 to TRBJ1-6, with D unclear. In germline, CDR1 is SGDLS, CDR2 YYNGEE. Between the trimmed V and J ends, which lost 3 bases and 6 bases, there was a span of 4 bases. The CDR3 consists of 12 residues. This chain's CDR3 is CASSALNSPLHF. The DNA for the CDR3 is TGTGCCAGCAGCGCCCTTAATTCACCCCTCCACTTT.

The DNA for the CDR3 is TGTGCCAGCAGATTCGGAGGCACAGATACGCAGTATTTT. Translating it yields CASRFGGTDTQYF. This chain joins TRBV11-1 and TRBJ2-3; D unresolved. From germline, CDR1 is SGHAT and CDR2 FQDESV (reference sequence). Trimming left V 6 bases short and J 1 base short, with 8 bases between. The CDR3 length is 13 residues.

The gene calls are TRBV18 and TRBJ1-1; 8 bases are a match to TRBD1. The germline gives CDR1 KGHSH, CDR2 LQKENI. The CDR3 is 15 amino acids. V trimming: 4 bases; J trimming: 4 bases; junction bases outside the gene matches: 8. The CDR3 spells CASSLQTGVGTEAFF. The CDR3 nucleotides are TGTGCCAGCTCACTACAGACAGGGGTTGGCACTGAAGCTTTCTTT.